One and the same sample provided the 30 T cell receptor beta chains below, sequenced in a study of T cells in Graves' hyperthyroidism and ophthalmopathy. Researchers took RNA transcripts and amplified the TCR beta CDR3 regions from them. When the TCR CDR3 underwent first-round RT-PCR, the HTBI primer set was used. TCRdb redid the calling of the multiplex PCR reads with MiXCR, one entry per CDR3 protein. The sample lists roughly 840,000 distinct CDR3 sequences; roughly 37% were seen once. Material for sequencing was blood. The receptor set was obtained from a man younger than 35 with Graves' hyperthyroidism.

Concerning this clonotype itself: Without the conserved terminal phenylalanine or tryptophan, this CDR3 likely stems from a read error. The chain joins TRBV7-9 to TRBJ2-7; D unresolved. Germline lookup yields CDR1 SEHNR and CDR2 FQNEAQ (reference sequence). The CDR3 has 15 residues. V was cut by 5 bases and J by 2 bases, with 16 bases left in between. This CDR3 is CASSPPRVGTYEQYL. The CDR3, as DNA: TGTGCCAGCAGCCCCCCCCGCGTAGGGACCTACGAGCAGTACCTC.

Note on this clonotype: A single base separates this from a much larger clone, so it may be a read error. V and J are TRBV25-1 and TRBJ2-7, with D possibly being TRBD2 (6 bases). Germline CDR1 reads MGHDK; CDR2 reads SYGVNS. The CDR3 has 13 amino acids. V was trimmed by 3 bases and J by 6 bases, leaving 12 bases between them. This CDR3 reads CASSDGGSLEQYF. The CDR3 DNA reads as TGTGCCAGCAGTGACGGAGGGTCCCTCGAGCAGTACTTC.

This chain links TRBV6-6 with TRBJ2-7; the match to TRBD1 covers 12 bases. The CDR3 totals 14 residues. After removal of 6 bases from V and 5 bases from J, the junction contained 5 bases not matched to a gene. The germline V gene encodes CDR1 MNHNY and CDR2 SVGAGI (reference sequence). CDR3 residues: CASRGGDRGHEQYF. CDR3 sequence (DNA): TGTGCCAGCAGAGGGGGGGACAGGGGGCACGAGCAGTACTTC.

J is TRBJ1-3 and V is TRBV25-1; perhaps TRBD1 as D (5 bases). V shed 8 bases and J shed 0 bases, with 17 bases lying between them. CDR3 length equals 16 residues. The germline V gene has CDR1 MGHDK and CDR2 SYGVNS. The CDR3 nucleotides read TGTGCCAGCTCACCACCGGGAGGGGCCTCTGGAAACACCATATATTTT. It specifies CASSPPGGASGNTIYF.

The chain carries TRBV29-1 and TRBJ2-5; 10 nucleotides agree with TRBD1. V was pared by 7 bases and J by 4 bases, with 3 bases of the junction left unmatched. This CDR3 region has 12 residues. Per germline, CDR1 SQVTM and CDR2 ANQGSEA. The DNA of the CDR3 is TGCAGCGATCGGGACAGGGGAGAGACCCAGTACTTC. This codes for CSDRDRGETQYF.

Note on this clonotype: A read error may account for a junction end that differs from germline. Here the CDR3 reads CASSALTETYEQYF. In DNA form, the CDR3 reads TGTGCCAGCAGTGCCCTGACTGAGACCTACGAGCAGTACTTC. The rearrangement uses TRBV10-3 and TRBJ2-7; D ambiguous. The CDR3 has 14 residues. CDR1 and CDR2 (germline): ENHRY, SYGVKD.

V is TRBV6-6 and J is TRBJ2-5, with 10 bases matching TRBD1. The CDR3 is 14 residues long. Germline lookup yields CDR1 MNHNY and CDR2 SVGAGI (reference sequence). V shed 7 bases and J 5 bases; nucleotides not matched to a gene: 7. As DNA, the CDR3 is TGTGCCAGCACCCCCGGGACAGGGGTGGAGACCCAGTACTTC. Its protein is CASTPGTGVETQYF.

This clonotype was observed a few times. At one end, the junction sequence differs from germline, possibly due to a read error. CDR3 DNA sequence: TGTGCTAGCAGTTACGAGGTGCGGGGGGTGTCCCAAGAGACCCAGTACTTC. Protein sequence: CASSYEVRGVSQETQYF. This rearrangement joins TRBV7-7 to TRBJ2-5; 8 bases align to TRBD2. The CDR3 consists of 17 residues. Germline V lookup: CDR1 SSHAT, CDR2 FNYEAQ (reference sequence).

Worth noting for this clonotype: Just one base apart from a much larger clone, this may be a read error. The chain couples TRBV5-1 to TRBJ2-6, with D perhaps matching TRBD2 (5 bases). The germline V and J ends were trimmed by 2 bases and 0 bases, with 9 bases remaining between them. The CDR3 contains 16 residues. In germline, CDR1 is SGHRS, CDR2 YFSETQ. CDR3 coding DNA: TGCGCCAGCAGCTTCCGGGCGGGCTCTGGGGCCAACGTCCTGACTTTC. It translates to CASSFRAGSGANVLTF.

The CDR3 reads CASSPEGQTQYF. The DNA for the CDR3 is TGTGCCAGCTCACCTGAAGGGCAGACCCAGTACTTC. The V gene is TRBV18, the J gene TRBJ2-5; unclear D gene. Germline assignment: CDR1 KGHSH and CDR2 LQKENI. V shed 3 bases and J shed 6 bases, with 8 bases lying between them. There are 12 residues in the CDR3.

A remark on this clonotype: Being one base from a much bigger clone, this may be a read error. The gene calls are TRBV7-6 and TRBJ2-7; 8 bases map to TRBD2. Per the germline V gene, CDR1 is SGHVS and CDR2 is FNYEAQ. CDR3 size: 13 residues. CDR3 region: CTSRGGTTYEQYF. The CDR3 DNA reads TGTACCTCTCGGGGGGGGACTACCTACGAGCAGTACTTC.

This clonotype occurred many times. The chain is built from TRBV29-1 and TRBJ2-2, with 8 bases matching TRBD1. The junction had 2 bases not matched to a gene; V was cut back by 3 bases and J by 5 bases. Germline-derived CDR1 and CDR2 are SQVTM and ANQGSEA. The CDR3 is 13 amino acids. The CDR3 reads CSVDRGRTGELFF. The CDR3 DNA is TGCAGCGTTGACAGGGGGCGAACCGGGGAGCTGTTTTTT.

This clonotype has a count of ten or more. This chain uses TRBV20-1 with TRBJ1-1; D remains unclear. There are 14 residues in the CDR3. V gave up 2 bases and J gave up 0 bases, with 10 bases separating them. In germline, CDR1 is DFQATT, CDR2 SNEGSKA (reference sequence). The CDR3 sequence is CSARTPGLNTEAFF. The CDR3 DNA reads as TGCAGTGCTAGAACCCCGGGATTGAACACTGAAGCTTTCTTT.

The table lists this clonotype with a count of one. CDR3 loop: CARSYSGANVLTF. For the CDR3, the DNA is TGTGCCCGGAGTTACTCTGGGGCCAACGTCCTGACTTTC. V usage is TRBV19 and J usage is TRBJ2-6; D is unresolved. V shed 11 bases and J shed 0 bases, with 8 bases lying between them. CDR1 is LNHDA, CDR2 SQIVND, per germline (reference sequence). This CDR3 is 13 amino acids long.

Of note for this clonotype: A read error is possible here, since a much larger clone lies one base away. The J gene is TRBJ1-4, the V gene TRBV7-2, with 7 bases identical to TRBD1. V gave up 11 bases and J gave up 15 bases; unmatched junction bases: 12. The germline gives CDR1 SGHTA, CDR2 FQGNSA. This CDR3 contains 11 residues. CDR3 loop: CAGGRQGKMFF. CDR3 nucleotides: TGTGCCGGCGGCCGACAGGGTAAAATGTTTTTT. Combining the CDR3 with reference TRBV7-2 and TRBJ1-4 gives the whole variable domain GAGVSQSPSNKVTEKGKDVELRCDPISGHTALYWYRQSLGQGLEFLIYFQGNSAPDKSGLPSDRFSAERTGGSVSTLTIQRTQQEDSAVYLCAGGRQGKMFFGSGTQLSVL.

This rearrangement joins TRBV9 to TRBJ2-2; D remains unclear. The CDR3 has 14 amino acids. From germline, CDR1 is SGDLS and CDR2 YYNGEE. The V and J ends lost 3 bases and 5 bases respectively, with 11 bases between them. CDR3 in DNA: TGTGCCAGCAGCGGGGCCCGGGTTACCGGGGAGCTGTTTTTT. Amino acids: CASSGARVTGELFF.

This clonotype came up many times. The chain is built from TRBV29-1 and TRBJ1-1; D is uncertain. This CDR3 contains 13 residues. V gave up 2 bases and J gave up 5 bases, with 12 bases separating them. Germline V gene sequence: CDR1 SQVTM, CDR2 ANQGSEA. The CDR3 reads CSVEILMGTEAFF. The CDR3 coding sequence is TGCAGCGTTGAAATATTGATGGGGACTGAAGCTTTCTTT.

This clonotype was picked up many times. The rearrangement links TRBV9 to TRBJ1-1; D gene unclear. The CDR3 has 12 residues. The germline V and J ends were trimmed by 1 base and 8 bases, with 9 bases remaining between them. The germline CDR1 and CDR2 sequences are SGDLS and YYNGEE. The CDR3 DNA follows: TGTGCCAGCAGCGTACACGCGGGAGAAGCTTTCTTT. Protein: CASSVHAGEAFF.

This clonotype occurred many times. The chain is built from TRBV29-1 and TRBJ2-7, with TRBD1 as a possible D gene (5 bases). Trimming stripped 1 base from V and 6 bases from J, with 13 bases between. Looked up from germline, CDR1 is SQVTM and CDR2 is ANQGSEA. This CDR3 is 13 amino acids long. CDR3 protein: CSVEGGRVGEQYF. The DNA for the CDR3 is TGCAGCGTTGAAGGGGGCAGGGTTGGCGAGCAGTACTTC.

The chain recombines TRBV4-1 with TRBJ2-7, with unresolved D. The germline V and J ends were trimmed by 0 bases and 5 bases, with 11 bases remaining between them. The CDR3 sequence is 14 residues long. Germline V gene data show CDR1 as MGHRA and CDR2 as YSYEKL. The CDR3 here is CASSQEWASDEQYF. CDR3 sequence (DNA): TGCGCCAGCAGCCAAGAATGGGCGTCCGACGAGCAGTACTTC.

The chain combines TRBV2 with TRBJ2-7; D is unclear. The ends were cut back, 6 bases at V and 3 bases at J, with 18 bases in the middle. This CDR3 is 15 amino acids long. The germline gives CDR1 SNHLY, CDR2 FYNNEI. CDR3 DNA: TGTGCCAGCAGCCTTACAGCTTCCTCTTTCTACGAGCAGTACTTC. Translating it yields CASSLTASSFYEQYF.

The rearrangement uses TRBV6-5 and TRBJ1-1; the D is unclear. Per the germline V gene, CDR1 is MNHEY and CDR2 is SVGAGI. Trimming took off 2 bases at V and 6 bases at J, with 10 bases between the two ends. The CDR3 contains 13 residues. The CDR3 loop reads CASSYLEGPEAFF. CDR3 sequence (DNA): TGTGCCAGCAGTTACCTCGAAGGCCCTGAAGCTTTCTTT.

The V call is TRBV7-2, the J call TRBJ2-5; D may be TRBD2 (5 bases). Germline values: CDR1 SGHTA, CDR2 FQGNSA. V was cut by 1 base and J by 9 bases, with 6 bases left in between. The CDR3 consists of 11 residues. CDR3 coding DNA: TGTGCCAGCAGCTTAGTCGGGGCCCAGTACTTC. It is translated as CASSLVGAQYF.

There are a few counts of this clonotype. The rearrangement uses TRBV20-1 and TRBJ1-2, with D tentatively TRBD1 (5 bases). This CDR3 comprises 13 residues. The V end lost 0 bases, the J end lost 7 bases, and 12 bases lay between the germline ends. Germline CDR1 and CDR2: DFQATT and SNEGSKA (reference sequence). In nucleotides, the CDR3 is TGCAGTGCTAGAGAGGGGGGGGGTGCTGGCTACACCTTC. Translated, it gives CSAREGGGAGYTF.

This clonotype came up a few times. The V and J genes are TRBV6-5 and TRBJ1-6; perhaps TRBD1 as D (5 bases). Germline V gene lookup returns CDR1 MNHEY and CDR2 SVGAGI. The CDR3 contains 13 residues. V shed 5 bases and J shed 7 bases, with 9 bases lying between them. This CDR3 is CASSGGRNSPLHF. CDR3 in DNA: TGTGCCAGCAGTGGGGGACGGAATTCACCCCTCCACTTT.

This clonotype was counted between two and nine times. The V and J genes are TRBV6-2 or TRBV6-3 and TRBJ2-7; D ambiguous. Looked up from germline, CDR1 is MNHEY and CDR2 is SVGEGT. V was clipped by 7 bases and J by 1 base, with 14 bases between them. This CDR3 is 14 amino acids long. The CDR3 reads CASTPLTQSYEQYF. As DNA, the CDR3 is TGTGCCAGCACTCCCTTGACCCAATCCTACGAGCAGTACTTC.

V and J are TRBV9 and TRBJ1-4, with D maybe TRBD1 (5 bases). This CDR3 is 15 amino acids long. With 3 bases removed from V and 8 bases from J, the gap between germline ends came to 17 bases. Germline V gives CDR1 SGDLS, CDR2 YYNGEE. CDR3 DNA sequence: TGTGCCAGCAGCGAGACTAGCGGGGGGTTCGAAAAACTGTTTTTT. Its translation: CASSETSGGFEKLFF.

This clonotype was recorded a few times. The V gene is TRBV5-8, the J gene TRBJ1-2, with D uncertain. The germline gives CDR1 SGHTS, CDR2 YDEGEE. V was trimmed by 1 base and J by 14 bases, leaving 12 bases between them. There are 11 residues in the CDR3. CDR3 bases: TGTGCCAGCAGCTTGATGTTACAAAAGACCTTC. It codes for CASSLMLQKTF.

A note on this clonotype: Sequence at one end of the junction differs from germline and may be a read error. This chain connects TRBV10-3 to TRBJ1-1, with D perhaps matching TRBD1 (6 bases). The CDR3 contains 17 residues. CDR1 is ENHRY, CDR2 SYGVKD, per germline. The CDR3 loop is CVISADPGEGVNTEAFF. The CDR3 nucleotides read TGTGTCATCAGTGCAGACCCCGGGGAGGGGGTGAACACTGAAGCTTTCTTT.

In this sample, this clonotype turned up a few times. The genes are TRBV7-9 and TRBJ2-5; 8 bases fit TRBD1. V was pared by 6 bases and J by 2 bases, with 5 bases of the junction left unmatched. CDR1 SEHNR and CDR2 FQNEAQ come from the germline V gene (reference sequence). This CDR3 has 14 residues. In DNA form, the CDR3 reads TGTGCCAGCAGTGGGACAGGTTCACAAGAGACCCAGTACTTC. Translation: CASSGTGSQETQYF.